This record looks at one TCR beta chain sequence and its context. Antigen: not known. This specimen comes from a study of cytomegalovirus exposure and HLA in healthy donors. The donors were members of the approximately 110-subject validation cohort (separate from the approximately 670-subject first cohort). The trim removed 10 bases at V and 8 bases at J, leaving 12 bases unmatched. This CDR3 comprises 14 residues. Per germline, CDR1 ENHRY and CDR2 SYGVKD. Notes on the study in general: The study flagged some 180 TCR beta chains as cytomegalovirus-associated. Rarity marked most TCR sequences, yet some public TCRs occurred in many donors. Later, an analysis found that TCR clusters from the first cohort tended to co-occur in the 120 or so validation repertoires.

The repertoire was sequenced with immunoSEQ multiplex PCR; TCRdb's copy has only in-frame clones and lacks some. The top ten hold roughly 4% of the sample, which has some 90,000 clones, approximately 90% seen once. The sequencing sample was made of PBMCs. The rearrangement uses TRBV10-3 and TRBJ2-1, with TRBD2 matching 9 bases. This receptor was identified in a woman aged 25 to 39 in good health and CMV-seronegative. CDR3 sequence reads: CATRVAGDGDEQFF. The CDR3 DNA sequence: TGTGCCACCAGAGTAGCGGGAGACGGAGATGAGCAGTTCTTC.